These 3 T cell receptor beta chains originate from one sample sequenced in a study of T cells in Graves' hyperthyroidism and ophthalmopathy. Amplified regions were TCR beta CDR3 sequences from RNA transcripts. The HTBI primer set was used in a first-round RT-PCR of the TCR CDR3. TCRdb ran MiXCR on the multiplex PCR reads and lists one entry per CDR3 protein. The repertoire holds about 360,000 distinct CDR3 sequences, with 15% to 18% as singletons. Source material: blood. The receptors derive from a young woman with Graves' hyperthyroidism that later progressed to Graves' ophthalmopathy.

In its sample, this clonotype was seen a few times. V and J are TRBV5-5 and TRBJ1-5, with D unresolved. The CDR3 totals 13 residues. Trimming shortened V by 4 bases and J by 9 bases, and 14 bases separated the two germline ends. Germline V lookup: CDR1 SGHKS, CDR2 YYEKEE (reference sequence). CDR3 DNA sequence: TGTGCCAGCAGCCCCAGTATAATCGGGCCCCAGCATTTT. This codes for CASSPSIIGPQHF. Full variable domain (remainder filled in from reference TRBV5-5 and TRBJ1-5): DAGVTQSPTHLIKTRGQQVTLRCSPISGHKSVSWYQQVLGQGPQFIFQYYEKEERGRGNFPDRFSARQFPNYSSELNVNALLLGDSALYLCASSPSIIGPQHFGDGTRLSIL.

This clonotype was observed at least ten times. The V gene is TRBV3-1, the J gene TRBJ1-3; perhaps TRBD1 as D (5 bases). This CDR3 comprises 15 residues. The germline gives CDR1 LGHDT, CDR2 YNNKEL (reference sequence). The V gene lost 1 base and the J gene lost 2 bases, with 9 bases spanning the gap. The CDR3 loop is CASSQAPGTGNTIYF. CDR3 nucleotides: TGTGCCAGCAGCCAAGCCCCAGGGACTGGAAACACCATATATTTT.

The V gene is TRBV7-2, the J gene TRBJ2-4, with 8 positions matching TRBD2. Germline CDR1 is SGHTA and CDR2 is FQGNSA. The CDR3 runs 17 residues. V dropped 5 bases and J dropped 7; count of bases not matched to a gene: 16. The CDR3 nucleotides read TGTGCCAGCAGCATGTCCGGGACTAGGAGGGTCGGGAACATTCAGTACTTC. This translates into CASSMSGTRRVGNIQYF.